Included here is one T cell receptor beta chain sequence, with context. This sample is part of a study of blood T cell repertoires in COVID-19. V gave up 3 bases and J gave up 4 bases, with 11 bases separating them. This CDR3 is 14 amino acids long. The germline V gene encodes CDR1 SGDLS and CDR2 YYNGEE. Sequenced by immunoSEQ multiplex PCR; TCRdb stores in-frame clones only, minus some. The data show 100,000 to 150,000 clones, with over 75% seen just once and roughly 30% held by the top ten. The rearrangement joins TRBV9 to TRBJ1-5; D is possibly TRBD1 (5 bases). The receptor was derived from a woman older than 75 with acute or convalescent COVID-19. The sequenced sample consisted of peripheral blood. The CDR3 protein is CASSAREGNQPQHF. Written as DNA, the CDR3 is TGTGCCAGCAGCGCCAGGGAGGGAAATCAGCCCCAGCATTTT.